This T cell receptor (beta chain) was profiled in a study of blood T cell repertoires in COVID-19. In the study overall: Both acute and convalescent COVID-19 samples were obtained from the United States, Italy and Spain.

The CDR3 runs to 16 residues. V was shortened by 0 bases and J by 3 bases, with 14 bases between the two germline ends. Per the germline V gene, CDR1 is LNHNV and CDR2 is YYDKDF (reference sequence). The method was immunoSEQ multiplex PCR; TCRdb's version includes in-frame clones alone and lacks a portion of them. The sample lists about 26,000 clones, 75% to 85% seen once, with 24% in the top ten. The receptor was isolated from a human donor in a cohort sampled during active COVID-19. Sequenced sample: peripheral blood. This chain links TRBV15 with TRBJ1-1; D is possibly TRBD1 (6 bases). The CDR3 DNA reads as TGTGCCACCAGCAGAGAGGGTGGGAGGGGGGACACTGAAGCTTTCTTT. This sequence encodes CATSREGGRGDTEAFF.